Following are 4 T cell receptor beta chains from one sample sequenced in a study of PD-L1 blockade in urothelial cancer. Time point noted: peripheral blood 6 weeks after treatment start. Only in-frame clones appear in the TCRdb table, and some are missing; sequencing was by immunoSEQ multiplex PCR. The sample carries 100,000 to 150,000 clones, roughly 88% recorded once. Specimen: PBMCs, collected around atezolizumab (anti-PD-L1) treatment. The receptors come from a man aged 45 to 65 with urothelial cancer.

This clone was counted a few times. The CDR3 DNA reads TGCGCCAGCAGCACGGGATTAACAGATACGCAGTATTTT. Amino acids: CASSTGLTDTQYF. This chain joins TRBV10-1 and TRBJ2-3; tentative D call: TRBD2 (5 bases). The CDR3 runs to 13 residues. V dropped 6 bases and J dropped 3 bases, with 10 bases sitting between them. CDR1 and CDR2 (germline): WNHNN, SYGVQD (reference sequence).

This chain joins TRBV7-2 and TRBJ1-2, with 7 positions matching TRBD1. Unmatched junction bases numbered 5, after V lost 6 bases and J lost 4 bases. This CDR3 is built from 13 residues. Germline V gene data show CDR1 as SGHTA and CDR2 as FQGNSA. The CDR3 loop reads CASRRQGSYGYTF. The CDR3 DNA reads TGTGCCAGCAGACGACAGGGAAGCTATGGCTACACCTTC.

The CDR3 region is CASRQGSYEQYF. DNA for the CDR3: TGTGCCAGCCGACAGGGCTCCTACGAGCAGTACTTC. The rearrangement joins TRBV7-9 to TRBJ2-7, with 7 bases fitting TRBD1. CDR3 length: 12 residues. Germline CDR1 SEHNR, CDR2 FQNEAQ (reference sequence). Unmatched junction bases numbered 1, after V lost 8 bases and J lost 0 bases.

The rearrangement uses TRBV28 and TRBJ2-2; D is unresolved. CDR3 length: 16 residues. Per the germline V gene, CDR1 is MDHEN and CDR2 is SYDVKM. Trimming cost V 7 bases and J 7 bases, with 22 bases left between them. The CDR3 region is CASTPPLVESHGELFF. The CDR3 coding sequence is TGTGCCAGCACCCCTCCTTTGGTAGAGTCCCACGGGGAGCTGTTTTTT. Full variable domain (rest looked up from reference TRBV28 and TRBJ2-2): DVKVTQSSRYLVKRTGEKVFLECVQDMDHENMFWYRQDPGLGLRLIYFSYDVKMKEKGDIPEGYSVSREKKERFSLILESASTNQTSMYLCASTPPLVESHGELFFGEGSRLTVL.